This T cell receptor (beta chain) was recorded in a study of memory CD4+ T cells and cytomegalovirus serostatus (dated by TCRdb to between 2018 and 2021). Regarding the complete study: The cohort comprised 33 healthy Belgian adults, 9 CMV seropositive and around 25 CMV seronegative. CD4+ memory TCRbeta repertoires of a Belgian cohort with known cytomegalovirus serostatus were sequenced in order to replicate a published TCR-based CMV serostatus classifier. What the work shows at the level of the full study, not this receptor alone: On the Belgian cohort, the classifier built on the original framework reached a median bootstrapped AUC of about 0.96, with a 95% CI of 0.76-1.00. Only CD4+CD45RO+ memory cells were sequenced, in contrast to the original study, in which naive and memory CD4+ and CD8+ populations were covered. Among the 160 or so previously reported CMV-associated TCRbeta sequences, roughly 68 showed up in the CD4+ memory repertoires, with each one found in between one and five individuals. The results were interpreted as suggesting that the CMV-associated TCR signature is largely present in the CD4+ memory repertoire. For CMV serostatus prediction, a median bootstrapped AUC of 0.95 was reached with the original framework, and a median bootstrapped AUC of approximately 0.89 was reached with a US-trained random forest.

This clone has only one observation. The antigen it binds to is not known. No much larger clone is present one base from it, and per-base qualities are unavailable. The Quick-DNA Microprep Kit was used to extract genomic DNA from the sorted cells. Amplification of TCRbeta DNA was done with the immunoSEQ hsTCRbeta kit, following the protocol from the manufacturer. TCRbeta libraries were sequenced on an Illumina MiSeq instrument. The paper's data handling went like this. Following removal of out-of-frame sequences, 2 million to 2.5 million distinct TCRbeta sequences were retained, with an average of around 67,000 per individual. Each individual was scored according to the count of 164 previously reported CMV-associated TCRbeta sequences and the total productive distinct TCRbeta count. A beta-binomial model was reimplemented in Python, and scikit-learn random forests with default parameters were trained on data from the US cohort. On the Belgian cohort, classifier performance was reported as the median AUC, along with percentile confidence intervals, across 10,000 bootstrap iterations. TCRdb re-hosts the immuneACCESS table, in-frame sequences only. Its copies lack some clones; in the studies checked, an unresolved V gene accounts for under half of them, and the cause for the rest is not known. V and J calls and clone size are copied from that table; D and trimming were computed from the DNA. Recorded for this sample are tens of thousands of clones; around 80% of them occurred a single time. The leading ten clones occupy under 2% of the sample.

Single viable CD3+CD4+CD8-CD45RO+ cells were sorted as memory CD4+ T cells on a FACSAria II. To determine CMV serostatus, a Roche Elecsys assay was used that detects serum IgG against CMV pp150, pp28, p38 and p52. Once the samples were thawed, total CD4+ T cells were enriched through positive selection using CD4 magnetic microbeads. Samples originated from another study that specifically interrogated the CD4+ T cell memory repertoire. Peripheral blood mononuclear cells were isolated and cryopreserved following standard operating procedures; serum was stored at -80 °C. The staining used CD3-PerCP (BW264/56), CD4-APC (RPA-T4), CD45RO-PE (UCHT1) and CD8-Pacific Orange (3B5) antibodies, and Sytox blue was used to exclude non-viable cells. Based on the germline V gene, the CDR1 and CDR2 sequences are MNHNS and SASEGT. V was cut back by 11 bases and J by 8 bases, leaving a gap of 19 bases between them. There are 13 amino acids in the CDR3, from cysteine to phenylalanine inclusive. The only DNA kept is the CDR3, 39 bases in frame from the first base.

The source is an adult in good health and CMV-seronegative. This chain joins TRBV6-1 to TRBJ1-5, and the D gene may be TRBD1, 6 bases matching. The sequenced sample consisted of memory CD4+ T cells from blood. CDR3 protein: CAGRDTQYEPQHF. The nucleotide sequence reads TGTGCCGGGCGGGACACCCAATACGAGCCCCAGCATTTT.